The 3 T cell receptor beta chains below come from one sample, sequenced in a study of vaccination and CD4 T cells after COVID-19. At the Johns Hopkins FTIC core, DNA taken from cultured CD4+ T cells was sequenced by way of the Oncomine TCR Beta short-read assay. TCRdb itself ran the PCR reads through MiXCR, one entry per CDR3 protein. The data hold about 13,000 distinct CDR3 sequences, with less than 45% observed a single time. The treatment here: roughly 10-day PBMC culture with coronavirus spike peptide pools or control peptides (ViraFEST assay). These TCRs' antigens remain unknown. The specimen comprised CD4+ T cells from blood, cultured in vitro, sampled after SARS-CoV-2 vaccination. The receptors stem from a human donor who had recovered from COVID-19.

By sample share, this clonotype is medium-sized (0.01 to 0.1%). This chain connects TRBV7-9 to TRBJ2-2, with a tentative D call TRBD2 (5 bases). The CDR3 has 14 residues. V was shortened by 7 bases and J by 3 bases, with 12 bases between the two germline ends. Germline CDR1 is SEHNR and CDR2 is FQNEAQ (reference sequence). CDR3 residues: CASTRRGYTGELFF. In nucleotides, the CDR3 is TGTGCCAGCACCCGACGGGGTTACACCGGGGAGCTGTTTTTT.

The chain links TRBV5-6 to TRBJ1-1, with D uncertain. With 1 base removed from V and 6 bases from J, the gap between germline ends came to 10 bases. Germline-derived CDR1 and CDR2 are SGHDT and YYEEEE. This CDR3 region has 13 residues. The CDR3 loop is CASSLIGSPEAFF. CDR3 nucleotides: TGTGCCAGCAGCTTGATAGGGAGCCCTGAAGCTTTCTTT.

The genes are TRBV28 and TRBJ1-5; a possible D gene is TRBD1 (5 bases). With 6 bases removed from V and 0 bases from J, the gap between germline ends came to 9 bases. Germline V gene sequence: CDR1 MDHEN, CDR2 SYDVKM. CDR3 length equals 14 residues. The CDR3 DNA reads as TGTGCCAGCAGAGGGGCATATAGCAATCAGCCCCAGCATTTT. It codes for CASRGAYSNQPQHF.